The 20 T cell receptor beta chains below come from one sample, sequenced in a study of cytomegalovirus exposure and HLA in healthy donors. Primers: 60 Vbeta forward and 13 Jbeta reverse. Repertoires were generated with immunoSEQ multiplex PCR, while TCRdb's copy carries only in-frame clones and drops some. The repertoire has roughly 140,000 clones, about 80% of them found once; the top ten carry about 1.8%. Material: PBMCs. The receptor source for this set is a woman younger than 45 in good health and CMV-seronegative.

The chain joins TRBV19 to TRBJ1-6; 8 nucleotides match TRBD1. The germline V gene has CDR1 LNHDA and CDR2 SQIVND (reference sequence). The CDR3 is 15 residues long. V lost 5 bases and J lost 7; bases outside the gene matches: 7. CDR3 sequence reads: CASSEDRGWNSPLHF. The CDR3 bases are TGTGCCAGTAGTGAAGACAGGGGCTGGAATTCACCCCTCCACTTT.

The gene calls are TRBV9 and TRBJ1-4; 7 nucleotides align to TRBD1. Trimming cost V 4 bases and J 6 bases; bases outside gene matches: 9. The CDR3 is 15 residues long. The germline V gene encodes CDR1 SGDLS and CDR2 YYNGEE. The DNA of the CDR3 is TGTGCCAGCAGCCCCACAGGGGCAGCCTATGAAAAACTGTTTTTT. Amino acid sequence: CASSPTGAAYEKLFF.

This chain joins TRBV11-2 and TRBJ2-2; 10 bases line up with TRBD2. Trimming removed 5 bases from V and 7 bases from J; junction bases left unmatched: 16. The CDR3 loop spans 18 amino acids. Germline V gene sequence: CDR1 SGHAT, CDR2 FQNNGV. This CDR3 is CASSLRRKRGGQDGELFF. The CDR3 nucleotides read TGTGCCAGCAGCCTCAGACGAAAGCGGGGGGGCCAAGACGGGGAGCTGTTTTTT.

V gene TRBV7-3 combines with J gene TRBJ1-1, with a tentative D call TRBD1 (5 bases). Germline CDR1 SGHTA, CDR2 FQGTGA. With 5 bases removed from V and 2 bases from J, the gap between germline ends came to 9 bases. This CDR3 contains 13 residues. CDR3 region: CASSRRGNTEAFF. CDR3 nucleotides: TGTGCCAGCAGCAGGAGGGGAAACACTGAAGCTTTCTTT.

V gene TRBV6-5 combines with J gene TRBJ1-2; TRBD1 matches 8 bases. V was clipped by 6 bases and J by 3 bases; unmatched bases: 9. Germline CDR1 reads MNHEY; CDR2 reads SVGAGI. There are 15 residues in the CDR3. DNA of the CDR3: TGTGCCAGCAGGAAGGGGACAGGTAGCCACTATGGCTACACCTTC. As protein: CASRKGTGSHYGYTF.

V and J are TRBV7-9 and TRBJ2-7; TRBD1 agrees at 8 bases. The CDR3 covers 16 residues. The germline V gene encodes CDR1 SEHNR and CDR2 FQNEAQ (reference sequence). J was trimmed by 1 base and V by 6 bases; bases with no gene match: 11. The CDR3 DNA reads TGTGCCAGCAGTCCTACCCAGACAGGGGCGTCCTACGAGCAGTACTTC. This codes for CASSPTQTGASYEQYF.

This clone is a singleton in its sample. The chain recombines TRBV5-1 with TRBJ2-3; D is perhaps TRBD1 (5 bases). Germline V gives CDR1 SGHRS, CDR2 YFSETQ. Trimming removed 2 bases at V and 2 bases at J, with 12 bases between. The CDR3 contains 15 residues. For the CDR3, the DNA is TGCGCCAGCAGCTTTAGACAGAGCCTCACAGATACGCAGTATTTT. The encoded protein is CASSFRQSLTDTQYF. The full variable domain, rest sourced from reference TRBV5-1 and TRBJ2-3, is KAGVTQTPRYLIKTRGQQVTLSCSPISGHRSVSWYQQTPGQGLQFLFEYFSETQRNKGNFPGRFSGRQFSNSRSEMNVSTLELGDSALYLCASSFRQSLTDTQYFGPGTRLTVL.

The J gene is TRBJ2-1, the V gene TRBV10-3; D is perhaps TRBD2 (5 bases). V dropped 0 bases and J dropped 1 base, with 7 bases sitting between them. The CDR3 runs 15 residues. Germline assignment: CDR1 ENHRY and CDR2 SYGVKD. The DNA for the CDR3 is TGTGCCATCAGTGAGTCCGGGGAGTCCTACAATGAGCAGTTCTTC. This encodes CAISESGESYNEQFF.

The genes are TRBV9 and TRBJ1-6; D gene unclear. The CDR3 sequence is 15 residues long. V gave up 0 bases and J gave up 10 bases, with 14 bases separating them. Germline CDR1 is SGDLS and CDR2 is YYNGEE. The chain's CDR3 is CASSVAQNLLSPLHF. Here the CDR3 DNA reads TGTGCCAGCAGCGTAGCCCAGAACCTCCTGTCACCCCTCCACTTT.

The gene calls are TRBV10-1 and TRBJ2-1; TRBD2 matches 11 bases. Germline-derived CDR1 and CDR2 are WNHNN and SYGVQD (reference sequence). J lost 7 bases, V lost 6 bases, and 8 bases had no gene match. This CDR3 has 15 residues. In nucleotides, the CDR3 is TGCGCCAGCAGCGTTAGCGGGGGGGGGCGTAATGAGCAGTTCTTC. It encodes CASSVSGGGRNEQFF.

The table lists this clone with a count of one. V usage is TRBV11-3 and J usage is TRBJ2-5; 7 nucleotides line up with TRBD1. J lost 4 bases, V lost 5 bases, and 4 bases had no gene match. Germline V lookup: CDR1 SGHNT, CDR2 YENEEA. CDR3 length equals 13 residues. CDR3 DNA: TGTGCCAGCAGCCCCGAGGGGGCAGAGACCCAGTACTTC. Its translation: CASSPEGAETQYF.

This rearrangement joins TRBV5-1 to TRBJ1-2; 8 nucleotides line up with TRBD1. Losses at the gene ends were 3 bases for V and 4 bases for J; bases not matched to a gene: 11. Germline CDR1 and CDR2: SGHRS and YFSETQ. The CDR3 length is 16 residues. The DNA for the CDR3 is TGCGCCAGCAGCTGGACAGGGTCCTCCCCAATCTATGGCTACACCTTC. Residues: CASSWTGSSPIYGYTF. Full variable domain (missing parts from reference TRBV5-1 and TRBJ1-2): KAGVTQTPRYLIKTRGQQVTLSCSPISGHRSVSWYQQTPGQGLQFLFEYFSETQRNKGNFPGRFSGRQFSNSRSEMNVSTLELGDSALYLCASSWTGSSPIYGYTFGSGTRLTVV.

This clone has just a few counts. V usage is TRBV5-4 and J usage is TRBJ2-7; 7 nucleotides agree with TRBD2. Looked up from germline, CDR1 is SGHNT and CDR2 is YYREEE (reference sequence). The CDR3 length is 15 residues. V was clipped by 4 bases and J by 7 bases; unmatched bases: 14. CDR3 DNA sequence: TGTGCCAGCAGCCCTTGGGGAGGGAAGGGGCAGGAGCAGTACTTC. This encodes CASSPWGGKGQEQYF.

This clone was picked up one time. The chain couples TRBV6-5 to TRBJ1-5; maybe TRBD1 (5 bases). CDR1 is MNHEY and CDR2 is SVGAGI in the germline V gene. The CDR3 sequence is 13 residues long. V lost 10 bases to trimming and J lost 5 bases, with 15 bases between them. CDR3 sequence: CATAGQGYQPQHF. CDR3 nucleotide sequence: TGTGCCACAGCGGGGCAGGGATATCAGCCCCAGCATTTT.

The DNA for the CDR3 is TGTGCCAGTAGTGTTACGGGACAGCCCTACGAGCAGTACTTC. Translating gives CASSVTGQPYEQYF. V usage is TRBV19 and J usage is TRBJ2-7, with 7 bases that match TRBD1. This CDR3 contains 14 residues. From germline, CDR1 is LNHDA and CDR2 SQIVND (reference sequence). The trim removed 5 bases at V and 2 bases at J, leaving 6 bases unmatched.

The rearrangement joins TRBV5-6 to TRBJ1-4; D unresolved. Trimming stripped 4 bases from V and 3 bases from J, with 10 bases between. Germline CDR1 and CDR2: SGHDT and YYEEEE. The CDR3 covers 14 residues. The CDR3 DNA reads TGTGCCAGCAGCCGAGACTGGGCTAATGAAAAACTGTTTTTT. Its translation: CASSRDWANEKLFF. Full variable domain (remainder filled in from reference TRBV5-6 and TRBJ1-4): DAGVTQSPTHLIKTRGQQVTLRCSPKSGHDTVSWYQQALGQGPQFIFQYYEEEERQRGNFPDRFSGHQFPNYSSELNVNALLLGDSALYLCASSRDWANEKLFFGSGTQLSVL.

The chain has TRBV5-5 and TRBJ1-4; D is uncertain. V lost 0 bases, J lost 2 bases, and 14 bases lay in between. Germline loops: CDR1 SGHKS, CDR2 YYEKEE (reference sequence). The CDR3 runs to 17 residues. CDR3 in amino acids: CASSLVFSGGTNEKLFF. CDR3 nucleotides: TGTGCCAGCAGCTTGGTATTCTCCGGCGGGACTAATGAAAAACTGTTTTTT. Full variable domain (missing parts from reference TRBV5-5 and TRBJ1-4): DAGVTQSPTHLIKTRGQQVTLRCSPISGHKSVSWYQQVLGQGPQFIFQYYEKEERGRGNFPDRFSARQFPNYSSELNVNALLLGDSALYLCASSLVFSGGTNEKLFFGSGTQLSVL.

The sample holds a few counts of this clone. This chain's CDR3 is CASAQGGSSYEQYF. Written as DNA, the CDR3 is TGTGCCAGCGCGCAAGGGGGCAGTTCCTACGAGCAGTACTTC. The chain is built from TRBV6-1 and TRBJ2-7; 7 positions match TRBD1. The CDR3 runs to 14 residues. Per germline, CDR1 MNHNS and CDR2 SASEGT. J lost 1 base, V lost 8 bases, and 8 bases had no gene match.

This clone has more than one count but fewer than ten. Here the CDR3 reads CASSQEWGGAYEQYF. The CDR3, as DNA: TGTGCCAGCAGCCAAGAATGGGGGGGAGCCTACGAGCAGTACTTC. The V call is TRBV4-2, the J call TRBJ2-7; 7 positions match TRBD2. From germline, CDR1 is LGHNA and CDR2 YNFKEQ. The CDR3 extends over 15 amino acids. V shed 0 bases, J shed 2 bases, and the junction held 4 bases outside the gene matches.

This clone was recorded only once. This CDR3 reads CASSSQPSAPMPQYF. The CDR3 DNA follows: TGTGCCAGCAGCTCCCAACCTAGCGCTCCCATGCCCCAGTACTTC. J is TRBJ2-5 and V is TRBV7-2; weak D call: TRBD2 (6 bases). The CDR3 spans 15 residues. V gave up 4 bases and J gave up 9 bases, with 21 bases separating them. Germline CDR1 reads SGHTA; CDR2 reads FQGNSA.